This TCR beta chain came from a study of T-cell memory formation after mild COVID-19. Study summary: In these data, TCR clusters were largely donor specific. Study-wide points: Most CD4+ clones that shrank were in CM and EM, while CD8+ ones turned up in EMRA. Pre-infection memory carried some responding clones, suggesting that cross-reactive memory joined.

Germline V lookup: CDR1 MNHEY, CDR2 SVGEGT. Trimming pared 0 bases from V and 13 bases from J, leaving 10 bases between. This CDR3 contains 12 residues. Sample barcodes and UMIs were carried by the TCR alpha and TCR beta cDNA libraries that 5'RACE generated with constant-segment primers. TCRdb passed the 5' RACE reads through MiXCR, listing each CDR3 protein once. The profile shows 400,000 or so distinct CDR3 sequences, over 15% of them singletons. This clonotype has more than one count but fewer than ten. Its antigen is not identified. The sequencing sample was made of PBMCs or a T cell subset sorted from them (not recorded which). The TCR was taken from an adult woman who had mild COVID-19 (a few samples of this study predate the infection). Cell type and time point are not known. The V call is TRBV6-2 or TRBV6-3, the J call TRBJ2-4; either TRBD1 or TRBD2 may fit D (5 bases each). As DNA, the CDR3 is TGTGCCAGCAGTTACTCGTGGGACCCCCAGTACTTC. Translated, it gives CASSYSWDPQYF.